The 22 T cell receptor beta chains below were found in one sample sequenced in a study of control samples from healthy donors and cancer patients. TCRdb's table, derived via immunoSEQ multiplex PCR, lists solely in-frame clones and lacks some. The repertoire holds some 120,000 clones, with 90% to 95% as singletons. Sequencing was done on a sample of blood. Receptors were obtained from a woman between 18 and 30 years old in good health.

The CDR3 spells CASSLVAQEQFF. The CDR3 DNA is TGTGCCAGCAGCTTAGTCGCGCAGGAGCAGTTCTTC. The chain carries TRBV7-2 and TRBJ2-1, with D unclear. The V end lost 1 base, the J end lost 10 bases, and 8 bases lay between the germline ends. Germline loops: CDR1 SGHTA, CDR2 FQGNSA. This CDR3 comprises 12 residues.

V and J are TRBV4-3 and TRBJ2-7; the D gene could be TRBD1 or TRBD2 (5 bases each). Germline V gene lookup returns CDR1 LGHNA and CDR2 YSLEER. The CDR3 consists of 13 residues. Trimming cost V 0 bases and J 6 bases, with 9 bases left between them. DNA of the CDR3: TGCGCCAGCAGCCAAGAACGGGGACGCGAGCAGTACTTC. Protein: CASSQERGREQYF.

V usage is TRBV11-2 and J usage is TRBJ2-3, with 7 bases identical to TRBD1. V lost 5 bases and J lost 2; bases outside the gene matches: 19. This CDR3 contains 19 residues. Germline V gene sequence: CDR1 SGHAT, CDR2 FQNNGV. CDR3 in amino acids: CASSLLSRTGQGVTDTQYF. In DNA, the CDR3 is TGTGCCAGCAGCCTACTTAGTCGTACGGGGCAGGGGGTCACAGATACGCAGTATTTT. The full variable domain, in which reference TRBV11-2 and TRBJ2-3 provide the parts outside the CDR3, is EAGVAQSPRYKIIEKRQSVAFWCNPISGHATLYWYQQILGQGPKLLIQFQNNGVVDDSQLPKDRFSAERLKGVDSTLKIQPAKLEDSAVYLCASSLLSRTGQGVTDTQYFGPGTRLTVL.

The rearrangement joins TRBV28 to TRBJ1-2, with D possibly matching TRBD1 (6 bases). V was cut by 5 bases and J by 3 bases, with 16 bases left in between. Germline V gives CDR1 MDHEN, CDR2 SYDVKM. The CDR3 loop spans 15 amino acids. The CDR3 DNA is TGTGCCAGCAGTCCCTCGGCAGGGGTGGACTATGGCTACACCTTC. It specifies CASSPSAGVDYGYTF.

The chain joins TRBV28 to TRBJ2-5; 9 positions match TRBD1. V was clipped by 2 bases and J by 4 bases; unmatched bases: 2. Germline lookup yields CDR1 MDHEN and CDR2 SYDVKM. This CDR3 is 14 amino acids long. CDR3 nucleotide sequence: TGTGCCAGCAGTTTAGACAGGGGGAGAGAGACCCAGTACTTC. As protein: CASSLDRGRETQYF.

The V call is TRBV18, the J call TRBJ2-7; TRBD1 agrees at 7 bases. Germline lookup yields CDR1 KGHSH and CDR2 LQKENI. The V gene end was trimmed by 1 base and the J gene end by 0 bases; junction bases not matched to a gene: 3. The CDR3 length is 15 residues. The CDR3 sequence is CASSPLRDSSYEQYF. For the CDR3, the DNA is TGTGCCAGCTCACCACTACGGGACAGCTCCTACGAGCAGTACTTC.

This chain connects TRBV6-2 or TRBV6-3 to TRBJ1-4; D perhaps matches TRBD1 (5 bases). CDR3 length equals 15 residues. V shed 2 bases and J shed 5 bases, with 12 bases lying between them. The germline CDR1 and CDR2 sequences are MNHEY and SVGEGT. The CDR3 reads CASSYERQRNEKLFF. The CDR3 DNA follows: TGTGCCAGCAGTTACGAGAGACAGAGAAATGAAAAACTGTTTTTT.

This clone was picked up a small number of times. The rearrangement joins TRBV2 to TRBJ2-3; weak D call: TRBD1 (5 bases). The CDR3 has 12 residues. The germline CDR1 and CDR2 sequences are SNHLY and FYNNEI. V lost 2 bases to trimming and J lost 9 bases, with 9 bases between them. The CDR3 is CASSESGWTQYF. The CDR3 region has the DNA TGTGCCAGCAGTGAATCAGGGTGGACGCAGTATTTT.

The rearrangement links TRBV27 to TRBJ2-2, with D unresolved. The V end was cut by 0 bases, the J end by 5 bases, with 7 bases between. Germline V CDR1 and CDR2: MNHEY, SMNVEV (reference sequence). This CDR3 contains 14 residues. This CDR3 reads CASSLSLITGELFF. CDR3 nucleotide sequence: TGTGCCAGCAGTTTATCACTGATAACCGGGGAGCTGTTTTTT.

This clone was recorded only once. The V call is TRBV18, the J call TRBJ1-1, with D tentatively TRBD1 (6 bases). The V end lost 1 base, the J end lost 2 bases, and 14 bases lay between the germline ends. CDR3 length: 16 residues. Germline V lookup: CDR1 KGHSH, CDR2 LQKENI. CDR3 residues: CASSPLRTEYNTEAFF. The CDR3 bases are TGTGCCAGCTCACCACTCCGGACAGAATATAACACTGAAGCTTTCTTT.

V and J are TRBV14 and TRBJ2-1; D remains unclear. Deletions cut 4 bases from V and 6 bases from J, with 13 bases between. The CDR3 totals 14 residues. Germline V gene lookup returns CDR1 SGHDN and CDR2 FVKESK. CDR3 sequence reads: CASSPVSYLNEQFF. CDR3 DNA: TGTGCCAGCAGCCCGGTAAGCTACCTCAATGAGCAGTTCTTC.

This clone was seen only once. The chain carries TRBV24-1 and TRBJ1-2; D unresolved. The germline V gene has CDR1 KGHDR and CDR2 SFDVKD. This CDR3 contains 16 residues. V was clipped by 6 bases and J by 0 bases, with 16 bases between them. The CDR3 bases are TGTGCCACCAGTACCCCTGATTGGGGATCTAACTATGGCTACACCTTC. Translation: CATSTPDWGSNYGYTF.

The chain employs TRBV2 and TRBJ1-2; no reliable D call. V was trimmed by 8 bases and J by 8 bases, leaving 24 bases between them. The germline V gene has CDR1 SNHLY and CDR2 FYNNEI. This CDR3 comprises 15 residues. Here the CDR3 DNA reads TGTGCCAGCCAACCCTCCGATACGTTTAGTCGGGGCTACACCTTC. It is translated as CASQPSDTFSRGYTF.

V gene TRBV19 combines with J gene TRBJ2-1, with TRBD2 as a possible D gene (5 bases). Germline CDR1 reads LNHDA; CDR2 reads SQIVND (reference sequence). Deletions cut 1 base from V and 7 bases from J, with 5 bases between. The CDR3 sequence is 12 residues long. The CDR3 reads CASSIGGNEQFF. In DNA form, the CDR3 reads TGTGCCAGTAGTATAGGAGGGAATGAGCAGTTCTTC.

The chain is built from TRBV10-3 and TRBJ2-1, with TRBD2 matching 10 bases. Germline CDR1 and CDR2: ENHRY and SYGVKD. The CDR3 totals 15 residues. V lost 11 bases and J lost 6; bases outside the gene matches: 13. The CDR3 DNA reads TGTGCCCTTCCTTCCCTGGGACTAGCGTCCAATGAGCAGTTCTTC. Its translation is CALPSLGLASNEQFF.

The chain joins TRBV6-1 to TRBJ2-1; D not resolved. The V end was cut by 2 bases, the J end by 13 bases, with 9 bases between. The germline V gene encodes CDR1 MNHNS and CDR2 SASEGT. This CDR3 has 11 amino acids. The CDR3 is CASSERAHQFF. CDR3 in DNA: TGTGCCAGCAGTGAAAGGGCACATCAGTTCTTC.

This rearrangement joins TRBV3-1 (or the pseudogene TRBV3-2) to TRBJ1-2; D perhaps matches TRBD1 (6 bases). CDR3 size: 13 residues. V was shortened by 4 bases and J by 9 bases, with 15 bases between the two germline ends. CDR1 LGHDT and CDR2 YNNKEL come from the germline V gene (reference sequence). CDR3 sequence (DNA): TGTGCCAGCAGCCCGGAATGGGGGGCAAGCTACACCTTC. The encoded protein is CASSPEWGASYTF.

The chain joins TRBV28 to TRBJ1-6, with 9 bases fitting TRBD1. The CDR3 extends over 16 amino acids. Per the germline V gene, CDR1 is MDHEN and CDR2 is SYDVKM. Losses at the gene ends were 1 base for V and 7 bases for J; bases not matched to a gene: 5. In nucleotides, the CDR3 is TGTGCCAGCAGTTTATTTGACAGGGGGTTCAATTCACCCCTCCACTTT. It translates to CASSLFDRGFNSPLHF.

This chain links TRBV7-9 with TRBJ1-6; 12 bases map to TRBD1. The germline V gene has CDR1 SEHNR and CDR2 FQNEAQ (reference sequence). CDR3 length: 17 residues. Trimming at V came to 6 bases and at J to 8 bases, leaving 11 bases not matched to a gene. The CDR3 loop is CASSQGGTGGTYSPLHF. CDR3 DNA: TGTGCCAGCAGTCAAGGAGGGACAGGGGGCACGTATTCACCCCTCCACTTT.

This chain uses TRBV7-9 with TRBJ2-5; no reliable D call. With 3 bases removed from V and 5 bases from J, the gap between germline ends came to 7 bases. CDR3 length: 12 residues. The V gene's germline CDR1 is SEHNR and CDR2 FQNEAQ (reference sequence). The CDR3 protein is CASSFLSETQYF. In DNA form, the CDR3 reads TGTGCCAGCAGCTTTTTATCGGAGACCCAGTACTTC.

The chain's CDR3 is CASSLAYNEQFF. The CDR3 nucleotides read TGTGCCAGCAGCTTGGCATACAATGAGCAGTTCTTC. V is TRBV5-6 and J is TRBJ2-1; D remains unclear. This CDR3 has 12 amino acids. Per germline, CDR1 SGHDT and CDR2 YYEEEE. Deletions cut 0 bases from V and 4 bases from J, with 2 bases between.

This clone occurred once. The chain joins TRBV3-1 (or the pseudogene TRBV3-2) to TRBJ1-1; TRBD1 is a possible D gene (6 bases). V gave up 4 bases and J gave up 11 bases, with 17 bases separating them. CDR1 and CDR2 (germline): LGHDT, YNNKEL (reference sequence). CDR3 length: 13 amino acids. CDR3 in amino acids: CASSRTGRDGAFF. CDR3 nucleotide sequence: TGTGCCAGCAGCCGAACAGGGCGTGATGGGGCTTTCTTT.